A single sample is the source of the 26 T cell receptor beta chains below, sequenced in a study of blood T cells in healthy people across ages. Combining a sample-barcoded 5' primer with a J-beta primer mix, a second PCR ran for about 7 to 11 cycles. TCRdb processed the 5' RACE reads anew with MiXCR; each CDR3 protein has one entry. The sample includes some 900,000 distinct CDR3 sequences, under 35% seen only once; the top ten take roughly 17%. The sequenced sample was blood. The receptors shown here come from an elderly woman in good health.

CDR3 sequence (DNA): TGTGCCAGCAGCTTGGCCCTTCAGGGGGCTCACCCTAGCACAGATACGCAGTATTTT. This translates into CASSLALQGAHPSTDTQYF. This chain joins TRBV5-5 and TRBJ2-3, with 8 bases lining up with TRBD1. V lost 0 bases and J lost 0; bases outside the gene matches: 12. Germline values: CDR1 SGHKS, CDR2 YYEKEE (reference sequence). The length of the CDR3 is 19 residues.

This clonotype was counted ten times or more. The rearrangement links TRBV14 to TRBJ2-1, with D possibly being TRBD1 (6 bases). The ends were cut back, 2 bases at V and 2 bases at J, with 13 bases in the middle. The CDR3 length is 16 residues. In germline, CDR1 is SGHDN, CDR2 FVKESK. The CDR3 sequence: CASSQRWAGAYNEQFF. The DNA of the CDR3 is TGTGCCAGCAGCCAAAGATGGGCAGGGGCCTACAATGAGCAGTTCTTC.

This clonotype was found many times. V usage is TRBV3-1 and J usage is TRBJ2-4; 7 bases fit TRBD1. The CDR3 extends over 15 amino acids. Germline CDR1 LGHDT, CDR2 YNNKEL (reference sequence). J lost 6 bases, V lost 1 base, and 6 bases had no gene match. This chain's CDR3 is CASSQVASGGNIQYF. CDR3 coding DNA: TGTGCCAGCAGCCAAGTGGCTTCAGGGGGAAACATTCAGTACTTC.

V is TRBV11-2 and J is TRBJ2-4; tentatively, D is TRBD2 (7 bases). The V gene's germline CDR1 is SGHAT and CDR2 FQNNGV. Trimming removed 5 bases at V and 1 base at J, with 18 bases between. The CDR3 runs to 17 residues. CDR3 region: CASSPRGGSRAKNIQYF. CDR3 DNA sequence: TGTGCCAGCAGCCCGAGGGGGGGGAGTAGGGCCAAAAACATTCAGTACTTC. The entire variable domain, with the rest obtained from reference TRBV11-2 and TRBJ2-4, is as follows: EAGVAQSPRYKIIEKRQSVAFWCNPISGHATLYWYQQILGQGPKLLIQFQNNGVVDDSQLPKDRFSAERLKGVDSTLKIQPAKLEDSAVYLCASSPRGGSRAKNIQYFGAGTRLSVL.

The V gene is TRBV27, the J gene TRBJ1-6; 7 bases are a match to TRBD1. The CDR3 consists of 15 residues. Germline V gene lookup returns CDR1 MNHEY and CDR2 SMNVEV (reference sequence). Trimming removed 7 bases from V and 7 bases from J; junction bases left unmatched: 10. CDR3 nucleotide sequence: TGTGCCAGCACCCTAGGACAGGCGATAAATTCACCCCTCCACTTT. Protein sequence: CASTLGQAINSPLHF.

V usage is TRBV30 and J usage is TRBJ1-6; D possibly corresponds to TRBD1 (6 bases). The CDR3 extends over 14 amino acids. In germline, CDR1 is GTSNPN, CDR2 SVGIG (reference sequence). The germline V and J ends were trimmed by 2 bases and 10 bases, with 15 bases remaining between them. As DNA, the CDR3 is TGTGCCTGGAGTCTGCAGGGGTTGGCATCACCCCTCCACTTT. Translating gives CAWSLQGLASPLHF. The full variable domain, completed using reference TRBV30 and TRBJ1-6, is SQTIHQWPATLVQPVGSPLSLECTVEGTSNPNLYWYRQAAGRGLQLLFYSVGIGQISSEVPQNLSASRPQDRQFILSSKKLLLSDSGFYLCAWSLQGLASPLHFGNGTRLTVT.

This clonotype was seen repeatedly, ten times or more. The chain recombines TRBV12-3 or TRBV12-4 with TRBJ1-2; D gene ambiguous. V gave up 6 bases and J gave up 4 bases, with 12 bases separating them. This CDR3 spans 13 amino acids. The CDR3 coding sequence is TGTGCCAGCAGCCCCATGGCTGGCTATGGCTACACCTTC. Translation: CASSPMAGYGYTF.

This clonotype was seen only a few times. This clone may be a read error of a much larger clone one base away. The rearrangement links TRBV7-2 to TRBJ2-7, with D tentatively TRBD1 (6 bases). The germline gives CDR1 SGHTA, CDR2 FQGNSA. The CDR3 loop spans 16 amino acids. V was clipped by 1 base and J by 5 bases, with 18 bases between them. The CDR3 loop is CASSLGFSGVRDEQYF. Here the CDR3 DNA reads TGTGCCAGCAGCTTAGGATTTTCAGGGGTAAGGGACGAGCAGTACTTC.

In its sample, this clonotype was seen a few times. V and J are TRBV20-1 and TRBJ1-4; D is perhaps TRBD1 (5 bases). Germline V gene data show CDR1 as DFQATT and CDR2 as SNEGSKA (reference sequence). The CDR3 spans 12 residues. With 7 bases removed from V and 8 bases from J, the gap between germline ends came to 14 bases. CDR3 bases: TGCAGTGTTTCCCAGGGTGGAGAAAAACTGTTTTTT. This codes for CSVSQGGEKLFF.

This clonotype was counted many times. V usage is TRBV9 and J usage is TRBJ2-3, with a tentative D call TRBD1 (5 bases). This CDR3 is 14 amino acids long. V gave up 4 bases and J gave up 4 bases, with 13 bases separating them. Germline V gene sequence: CDR1 SGDLS, CDR2 YYNGEE. The CDR3 DNA is TGTGCCAGCAGCCCGGACGGCAGGGCAGATACGCAGTATTTT. This encodes CASSPDGRADTQYF.

This clonotype has just a few counts. A clone one base away is much larger, so this may be a read error. This sequence joins TRBV12-3 or TRBV12-4 and TRBJ2-3; 10 nucleotides line up with TRBD2. CDR3 length: 16 residues. The DNA for the CDR3 is TGTGCCAGCAGTTTAGATTTAGCGGGGGGCACAGATGCGCAGTATTTT. Amino acids: CASSLDLAGGTDAQYF.

This clonotype was observed many times. The rearrangement uses TRBV5-5 and TRBJ2-4; D possibly corresponds to TRBD1 (6 bases). The CDR3 runs to 14 residues. Between the trimmed V and J ends, which lost 3 bases and 5 bases, there was a span of 12 bases. In germline, CDR1 is SGHKS, CDR2 YYEKEE (reference sequence). This CDR3 reads CASSSGVGENIQYF. The CDR3 bases are TGTGCCAGCAGCTCAGGGGTCGGGGAAAACATTCAGTACTTC.

To note about this clonotype: This may stem from a read error, because a much larger clone lies one nucleotide away. The chain is built from TRBV10-3 and TRBJ2-5, with a possible D match to TRBD1 (6 bases). With the DNA end fitting TRBJ2-7 better, the J assignment may be wrong. Germline V lookup: CDR1 ENHRY, CDR2 SYGVKD. The CDR3 has 12 residues. CDR3 sequence reads: CAISERRGEQYF. In DNA form, the CDR3 reads TGTGCCATCAGTGAACGCAGGGGCGAGCAGTACTTC.

The chain couples TRBV7-2 to TRBJ1-2; 8 bases are a match to TRBD1. Trimming at V came to 0 bases and at J to 4 bases, leaving 10 bases not matched to a gene. The CDR3 covers 17 residues. CDR1 and CDR2 from the germline V gene are SGHTA and FQGNSA. DNA for the CDR3: TGTGCCAGCAGCTTAGCGCGGGCAGGGGGCGAGATCTATGGCTACACCTTC. Its translation is CASSLARAGGEIYGYTF.

Ten or more counts support this clonotype. The rearrangement links TRBV10-3 to TRBJ2-2; D gene uncertain. Trimming pared 6 bases from V and 2 bases from J, leaving 7 bases between. Per the germline V gene, CDR1 is ENHRY and CDR2 is SYGVKD. This CDR3 spans 13 amino acids. CDR3: CAISHTNTGELFF. CDR3 bases: TGTGCCATCAGCCACACTAACACCGGGGAGCTGTTTTTT.

This clonotype was recorded many times. V usage is TRBV18 and J usage is TRBJ2-5; TRBD1 is a possible D gene (6 bases). Germline CDR1 reads KGHSH; CDR2 reads LQKENI. The ends were cut back, 6 bases at V and 5 bases at J, with 22 bases in the middle. This CDR3 region has 16 residues. Here the CDR3 reads CASSPSAGVTWETQYF. CDR3 DNA sequence: TGTGCCAGCTCTCCATCGGCAGGGGTGACATGGGAGACCCAGTACTTC.

This clonotype showed up just once. The chain combines TRBV7-2 with TRBJ2-6; TRBD1 is a possible D gene (6 bases). Germline CDR1 and CDR2: SGHTA and FQGNSA. The V gene lost 4 bases and the J gene lost 0 bases, with 16 bases spanning the gap. The CDR3 sequence is 18 residues long. CDR3 bases: TGTGCCAGCAGCTCGACTACAGGGCAGGTCTCTGGGGCCAACGTCCTGACTTTC. Translation gives CASSSTTGQVSGANVLTF.

As concerns this clonotype: This may come from a read error, since a much larger clone is one base off. The CDR3 is CASSRQRSYNEQFF. In DNA form, the CDR3 reads TGTGCCAGCAGCAGACAGCGCTCCTACAATGAGCAGTTCTTC. This rearrangement joins TRBV27 to TRBJ2-1; tentative D call: TRBD1 (5 bases). Germline CDR1 MNHEY, CDR2 SMNVEV (reference sequence). The ends were cut back, 6 bases at V and 0 bases at J, with 9 bases in the middle. The CDR3 is made up of 14 amino acids.

The chain combines TRBV7-9 with TRBJ2-5; TRBD1 matches at 8 bases. The J call could be wrong; TRBJ2-7 is a better fit for the DNA end. Per the germline V gene, CDR1 is SEHNR and CDR2 is FQNEAQ (reference sequence). The CDR3 has 14 amino acids. The CDR3 nucleotides read TGTGCCAGCAGCTTGACAGGGGAGTCCTACGAGCAGTACTTC. Translated, it gives CASSLTGESYEQYF.

About this clonotype itself: With a much larger clone just one base away, this may be a read error. The genes are TRBV12-3 or TRBV12-4 and TRBJ1-6, with TRBD1 identical over 8 bases. CDR3 length: 16 residues. CDR3 in amino acids: CASSPMGQVPNSPPHF. CDR3 in DNA: TGTGCCAGCAGTCCAATGGGACAGGTCCCTAATTCACCCCCCCACTTT.

Details on this clonotype: Just one base apart from a much larger clone, this may be a read error. The chain has TRBV11-2 and TRBJ2-1; a weak D match, TRBD1 (6 bases). The J call may be incorrect, as the DNA end agrees better with TRBJ2-7. The CDR3 runs to 16 residues. The germline V gene has CDR1 SGHAT and CDR2 FQNNGV. The CDR3 region is CASSSQGISSYNEQYF. The CDR3 coding sequence is TGTGCCAGCAGCTCCCAGGGGATCAGCTCCTACAATGAGCAGTACTTC.

The chain uses TRBV7-2 and TRBJ2-1; 11 bases agree with TRBD1. The CDR3 has 17 residues. V lost 0 bases, J lost 6 bases, and 7 bases stayed unmatched. The germline V gene has CDR1 SGHTA and CDR2 FQGNSA. CDR3 region: CASSLAKGGTGGNEQFF. The CDR3 DNA reads as TGTGCCAGCAGCTTAGCGAAGGGAGGGACAGGGGGCAATGAGCAGTTCTTC.

Turning to this clonotype: A much larger clone is a single base away; this may be a read error. The genes are TRBV20-1 and TRBJ1-2; 7 bases agree with TRBD1. V lost 1 base and J lost 8; bases outside the gene matches: 13. The germline V gene has CDR1 DFQATT and CDR2 SNEGSKA (reference sequence). The CDR3 sequence is 15 residues long. CDR3 sequence (DNA): TGCAGTGCTAGAGGTCCCGCAGGGACAGTAGGCGGCTACACCTTC. Translation: CSARGPAGTVGGYTF.

As regards this clonotype: The conserved closing phenylalanine or tryptophan is absent in this CDR3, likely reflecting a read error. The J gene is TRBJ1-1, the V gene TRBV5-5, with unresolved D. The germline CDR1 and CDR2 sequences are SGHKS and YYEKEE (reference sequence). The CDR3 sequence is 13 residues long. V lost 0 bases to trimming and J lost 7 bases, with 10 bases between them. CDR3 sequence reads: CASSLAKGFEAFC. CDR3 in DNA: TGTGCCAGCAGCTTGGCCAAGGGATTTGAAGCTTTCTGT.

The table lists this clonotype with a few counts. This chain uses TRBV28 with TRBJ1-2, with a tentative D call TRBD1 (5 bases). The CDR3 spans 13 residues. V lost 1 base and J 5 bases, leaving 8 bases between the germline ends. Germline V gene lookup returns CDR1 MDHEN and CDR2 SYDVKM. CDR3 sequence (DNA): TGTGCCAGCAGTTTATACGCAGGGTATGGCTACACCTTC. Translation gives CASSLYAGYGYTF.

The chain carries TRBV7-2 and TRBJ1-4, with 9 bases matching TRBD1. Germline CDR1 reads SGHTA; CDR2 reads FQGNSA. V shed 4 bases, J shed 8 bases, and the junction held 11 bases outside the gene matches. CDR3 size: 16 residues. The CDR3 region has the DNA TGTGCCAGCAGCTCCGCCATGACAGGGGGATTCGAAAAACTGTTTTTT. Its translation is CASSSAMTGGFEKLFF.